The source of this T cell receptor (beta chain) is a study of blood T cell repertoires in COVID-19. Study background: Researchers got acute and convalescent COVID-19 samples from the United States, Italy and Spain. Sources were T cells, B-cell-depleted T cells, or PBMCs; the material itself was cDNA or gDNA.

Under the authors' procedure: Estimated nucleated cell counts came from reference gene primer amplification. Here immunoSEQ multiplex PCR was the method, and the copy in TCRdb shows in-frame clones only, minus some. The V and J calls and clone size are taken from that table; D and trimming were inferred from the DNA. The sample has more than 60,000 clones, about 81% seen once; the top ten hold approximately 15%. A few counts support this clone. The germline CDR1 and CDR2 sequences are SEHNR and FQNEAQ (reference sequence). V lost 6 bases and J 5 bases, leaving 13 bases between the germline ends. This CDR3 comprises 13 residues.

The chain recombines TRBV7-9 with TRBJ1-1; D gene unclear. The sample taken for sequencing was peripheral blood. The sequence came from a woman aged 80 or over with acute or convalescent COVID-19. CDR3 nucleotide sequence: TGTGCCAGCAGTCTAACAACCGGGACTGAAGCTTTCTTT. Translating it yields CASSLTTGTEAFF.